The text below deals with one TCR beta chain. From germline, CDR1 is SGHAT and CDR2 FQNNGV. The CDR3 loop spans 11 amino acids. Trimming stripped 5 bases from V and 12 bases from J, with 14 bases between. These data belong to a study of glioma-infiltrating T cells after dendritic cell vaccination. On the study more broadly: Dendritic cell vaccine was injected intradermally three times, biweekly.

The PCR used 60 V beta and 13 J beta primers. TCRdb's copy holds only in-frame clones and misses some; the assay was immunoSEQ multiplex PCR. The table has 45,000 to 60,000 clones, roughly 83% seen once. Documented time point: after dendritic cell vaccination, including at tumor progression/relapse. The receptor was isolated from a human donor with glioblastoma. This specimen consisted of blood, obtained after dendritic cell vaccination. V usage is TRBV11-2 and J usage is TRBJ2-7; D call uncertain. The CDR3 loop reads CASSPSSIAYF. DNA for the CDR3: TGTGCCAGCAGCCCCTCCAGTATAGCGTACTTC.